The 9 T cell receptor beta chains below were found in one sample sequenced in a study of molecular identifiers for immune sequencing clone quantification. MiXCR, run by TCRdb on the PCR reads, gives a single entry per CDR3 protein. In the table there are some 100,000 distinct CDR3 sequences, about 35% of which are singletons. Specimen: naive CD8+ T cells from blood, with Jurkat cell RNA spiked in. Subset given: FACS-sorted CD8+CD4-CCR7+CD45RA+ naive T cells. The origin of the receptors is a human donor in good health. Some libraries in this study had Jurkat cell RNA spiked in.

The V gene is TRBV7-9, the J gene TRBJ1-1, with D tentatively TRBD1 (5 bases). Germline V gene data show CDR1 as SEHNR and CDR2 as FQNEAQ (reference sequence). The V gene lost 4 bases and the J gene lost 5 bases, with 8 bases spanning the gap. This CDR3 is 12 amino acids long. CDR3 sequence: CASSWRGTEAFF. Here the CDR3 DNA reads TGTGCCAGCAGCTGGAGGGGAACTGAAGCTTTCTTT.

This clonotype was found many times. The rearrangement links TRBV9 to TRBJ2-2; weak D call: TRBD2 (6 bases). The ends were cut back, 0 bases at V and 8 bases at J, with 14 bases in the middle. In germline, CDR1 is SGDLS, CDR2 YYNGEE. The CDR3 is made up of 15 amino acids. In nucleotides, the CDR3 is TGTGCCAGCAGCGTAGACGGGAGATGGCAGGGGGAGCTGTTTTTT. Encoded protein: CASSVDGRWQGELFF.

CDR3 region: CASSEAGGPWVYF. In nucleotides, the CDR3 is TGTGCCAGCAGTGAAGCGGGGGGGCCCTGGGTGTACTTC. The chain joins TRBV2 to TRBJ2-7, with D possibly being TRBD2 (7 bases). Per the germline V gene, CDR1 is SNHLY and CDR2 is FYNNEI. Deletions cut 0 bases from V and 12 bases from J, with 15 bases between. The CDR3 consists of 13 residues.

As concerns this clonotype: This could be a read error, since a much larger clone is one nucleotide away. This chain uses TRBV20-1 with TRBJ2-7; TRBD2 agrees at 9 bases. Per germline, CDR1 DFQATT and CDR2 SNEGSKA (reference sequence). The CDR3 totals 14 residues. Trimming cost V 6 bases and J 4 bases; bases outside gene matches: 10. DNA for the CDR3: TGCAGTGCCCCAGTCCCCGGACTAGCGTACGAGCAGTACTTC. Protein sequence: CSAPVPGLAYEQYF.

This clonotype was seen more than once but under ten times. The CDR3 reads CASSGWTAGTGELFF. The DNA for the CDR3 is TGTGCCAGTAGTGGGTGGACGGCAGGAACCGGGGAGCTGTTTTTT. The chain has TRBV19 and TRBJ2-2; D is ambiguous. CDR1 and CDR2 (germline): LNHDA, SQIVND (reference sequence). The V and J ends lost 5 bases and 5 bases respectively, with 15 bases between them. This CDR3 spans 15 amino acids. Drawing the rest from reference TRBV19 and TRBJ2-2, the complete variable domain is DGGITQSPKYLFRKEGQNVTLSCEQNLNHDAMYWYRQDPGQGLRLIYYSQIVNDFQKGDIAEGYSVSREKKESFPLTVTSAQKNPTAFYLCASSGWTAGTGELFFGEGSRLTVL.

V gene TRBV29-1 combines with J gene TRBJ2-7, with no clear D. Looked up from germline, CDR1 is SQVTM and CDR2 is ANQGSEA. CDR3 size: 9 residues. The CDR3 loop is CSWLGKQYF. For the CDR3, the DNA is TGCAGTTGGCTAGGGAAGCAGTACTTC.

The chain has TRBV4-3 and TRBJ2-3, with D hard to call. The V end lost 1 base, the J end lost 2 bases, and 19 bases lay between the germline ends. The V gene's germline CDR1 is LGHNA and CDR2 YSLEER. The CDR3 is 18 amino acids. The CDR3 DNA reads as TGCGCCAGCAGCCAAGGAAGCGAGCGTTGGGATTACACAGATACGCAGTATTTT. Its protein product is CASSQGSERWDYTDTQYF.

A remark on this clonotype: One base away lies a much larger clone, so this may be a sequencing read error. Likely a read error: the CDR3 ends without its conserved phenylalanine or tryptophan. J is TRBJ2-5 and V is TRBV9, with 11 bases lining up with TRBD2. The V segment lost 4 bases and the J segment 5 bases; nucleotides outside the gene matches: 19. CDR1 and CDR2 (germline): SGDLS, YYNGEE. The CDR3 totals 19 residues. The CDR3 bases are TGTGCCAGCAGCCTAGATACTGGGACTAGCGGATACGGAGGGGAGACCCAGTACTCC. Protein sequence: CASSLDTGTSGYGGETQYS.

As for this clonotype: A much larger clone lies a single base off, so this may be a read error. The gene calls are TRBV28 and TRBJ2-7; D ambiguous. Germline CDR1 and CDR2: MDHEN and SYDVKM. The CDR3 has 15 residues. Trimming cost V 4 bases and J 2 bases, with 15 bases left between them. CDR3 in DNA: TGTGCCAGCAGTTCGCCCTTGGGGTTCCCCTACGAGCAGTACTTC. Its protein product is CASSSPLGFPYEQYF. The whole variable domain, filled in from reference TRBV28 and TRBJ2-7, reads DVKVTQSSRYLVKRTGEKVFLECVQDMDHENMFWYRQDPGLGLRLIYFSYDVKMKEKGDIPEGYSVSREKKERFSLILESASTNQTSMYLCASSSPLGFPYEQYFGPGTRLTVT.